This entry lists 27 T cell receptor beta chains sequenced from one sample in a study of blood T cells in healthy people across ages. It was with a sample-barcoded 5' primer and a J-beta primer mix that a second PCR of roughly 6 to 11 cycles was run. TCRdb processed the 5' RACE reads anew with MiXCR; each CDR3 protein has one entry. The profile shows hundreds of thousands of distinct CDR3 sequences, about 46% of them singletons. Sequences were obtained from blood. The receptors shown here come from a man older than 75 in good health.

Notes on this clonotype: A read error is possible here, since a much larger clone lies one base away. The rearrangement joins TRBV5-1 to TRBJ2-7; TRBD2 agrees at 7 bases. The CDR3 totals 14 residues. After removal of 2 bases from V and 7 bases from J, the junction contained 9 bases not matched to a gene. The V gene's germline CDR1 is SGHRS and CDR2 YFSETQ. Here the CDR3 DNA reads TGCGCCAGCAGCTTTGATTCGCGGGGGAGTGAGCAGTACTTC. Its protein is CASSFDSRGSEQYF.

This rearrangement joins TRBV20-1 to TRBJ2-1; 8 bases fit TRBD2. The CDR3 is made up of 16 amino acids. Germline CDR1 reads DFQATT; CDR2 reads SNEGSKA (reference sequence). The J segment lost 7 bases and the V segment lost 3 bases, leaving 14 bases of the junction unmatched. CDR3 region: CSARLDGGAIINEQFF. CDR3 DNA: TGCAGTGCTAGGTTGGACGGGGGGGCCATTATTAATGAGCAGTTCTTC.

Only a few counts were recorded for this clonotype. The rearrangement joins TRBV7-2 to TRBJ2-4; possible D gene TRBD2, 6 bases. The germline V gene encodes CDR1 SGHTA and CDR2 FQGNSA. V shed 4 bases and J shed 8 bases, with 15 bases lying between them. This CDR3 has 14 amino acids. The DNA for the CDR3 is TGTGCCAGCAGCTCGGGACTGGAGGGGCACATTCAGTACTTC. Amino acids: CASSSGLEGHIQYF.

This clonotype was seen repeatedly, ten times or more. The V gene is TRBV12-3 or TRBV12-4, the J gene TRBJ2-3; a weak D match, TRBD2 (6 bases). CDR3 length: 14 amino acids. V was shortened by 6 bases and J by 3 bases, with 13 bases between the two germline ends. CDR3 in amino acids: CASSPGTYTDTQYF. CDR3 in DNA: TGTGCCAGCAGCCCCGGGACTTATACAGATACGCAGTATTTT.

This clonotype was seen once. The genes are TRBV28 and TRBJ2-1; 11 bases are shared with TRBD1. With V trimmed by 11 bases and J by 6 bases, 6 bases remained unmatched. Per germline, CDR1 MDHEN and CDR2 SYDVKM. This CDR3 spans 13 amino acids. This CDR3 is CAARTGGGNEQFF. For the CDR3, the DNA is TGTGCCGCCAGGACAGGGGGCGGCAATGAGCAGTTCTTC.

This chain uses TRBV3-1 with TRBJ2-5; 8 bases are a match to TRBD2. The germline V gene encodes CDR1 LGHDT and CDR2 YNNKEL (reference sequence). The CDR3 has 18 amino acids. Unmatched junction bases numbered 21, after V lost 1 base and J lost 11 bases. Here the CDR3 DNA reads TGTGCCAGCAGCCAAGGTAGATCGGGAGGGCCGGGAGCCTACGGGCAGTACTTC. As protein: CASSQGRSGGPGAYGQYF.

This chain connects TRBV24-1 to TRBJ2-1; 8 bases match TRBD1. This CDR3 is built from 16 residues. The germline V gene encodes CDR1 KGHDR and CDR2 SFDVKD. The V gene end was trimmed by 3 bases and the J gene end by 7 bases; junction bases not matched to a gene: 10. The CDR3 nucleotides are TGTGCCACCAGTGATGGTGGTGGACAGGGAATAAATGAGCAGTTCTTC. Amino acid sequence: CATSDGGGQGINEQFF.

On this clonotype: A much larger clone differs from this one at a single base, so this may be a read error. The chain joins TRBV10-3 to TRBJ2-5, with D perhaps TRBD1 (5 bases). Germline V gene sequence: CDR1 ENHRY, CDR2 SYGVKD. This CDR3 is 13 amino acids long. Trimming cost V 6 bases and J 11 bases, with 19 bases left between them. This CDR3 is CAIRGARGNEQYF. The CDR3 nucleotides read TGTGCCATCAGAGGAGCTAGGGGCAATGAGCAGTACTTC.

In this sample, this clonotype turned up many times. The DNA for the CDR3 is TGTGCCAGCAGTTTAGATGGGGGGGGCTACAATGAGCAGTTCTTC. Its translation is CASSLDGGGYNEQFF. The chain joins TRBV12-3 or TRBV12-4 to TRBJ2-1; 7 nucleotides line up with TRBD2. The CDR3 covers 15 residues. After removal of 1 base from V and 3 bases from J, the junction contained 3 bases not matched to a gene.

This clonotype was recorded a few times. The rearrangement links TRBV12-3 or TRBV12-4 to TRBJ2-3; TRBD2 aligns across 9 bases. V was clipped by 7 bases and J by 6 bases; unmatched bases: 8. The CDR3 spans 14 residues. The CDR3 loop reads CASTRASGIDTQYF. DNA for the CDR3: TGTGCCAGCACGAGGGCTAGCGGGATTGATACGCAGTATTTT.

The V gene is TRBV21-1, the J gene TRBJ2-3; whether TRBD1, the table's D call, matches the DNA was not checked. TRBV21-1 is annotated as a pseudogene. CDR3 length: 17 residues. The CDR3: CASSNNRDRSSGDTQYF. The CDR3 nucleotides are TGTGCCAGCAGCAACAACAGGGATCGGTCCTCTGGAGATACGCAGTATTTT.

Only a few counts were recorded for this clonotype. V usage is TRBV27 and J usage is TRBJ2-3; tentatively, D is TRBD2 (6 bases). Trimming stripped 9 bases from V and 5 bases from J, with 15 bases between. CDR1 is MNHEY and CDR2 is SMNVEV in the germline V gene (reference sequence). This CDR3 has 13 amino acids. The CDR3 coding sequence is TGTGCCAGTCGGAGAGGGCGGGGAGATACGCAGTATTTT. It translates to CASRRGRGDTQYF.

Here the CDR3 reads CASSQDSGSSPLHF. The CDR3 DNA follows: TGCGCCAGCAGCCAAGACAGTGGTAGTTCACCCCTCCACTTT. This rearrangement joins TRBV4-3 to TRBJ1-6; D not certain. The CDR3 runs to 14 residues. Germline V gene data show CDR1 as LGHNA and CDR2 as YSLEER. With 0 bases removed from V and 9 bases from J, the gap between germline ends came to 9 bases.

This clonotype occurred a few times. The rearrangement joins TRBV12-3 or TRBV12-4 to TRBJ2-5, with D maybe TRBD1 (6 bases). With 6 bases removed from V and 1 base from J, the gap between germline ends came to 12 bases. The CDR3 consists of 14 residues. CDR3 protein: CASSPWGPQETQYF. CDR3 nucleotides: TGTGCCAGCAGCCCGTGGGGGCCCCAAGAGACCCAGTACTTC.

The V and J genes are TRBV3-1 and TRBJ2-5; no clear D. The V gene's germline CDR1 is LGHDT and CDR2 YNNKEL (reference sequence). The CDR3 length is 11 residues. V was cut by 1 base and J by 13 bases, with 10 bases left in between. CDR3 sequence (DNA): TGTGCCAGCAGCCAAGGTCGGACGGGGTACTTC. Its translation is CASSQGRTGYF.

The V gene is TRBV5-1, the J gene TRBJ2-3; D gene uncertain. Germline V gives CDR1 SGHRS, CDR2 YFSETQ. The CDR3 is 15 amino acids. V lost 0 bases, J lost 2 bases, and 10 bases lay in between. The CDR3 DNA is TGCGCCAGCAGCTTGGACACACCGTACACAGATACGCAGTATTTT. Translated, it gives CASSLDTPYTDTQYF.

Many counts were recorded for this clonotype. The chain has TRBV7-2 and TRBJ2-5; no clear D. The germline gives CDR1 SGHTA, CDR2 FQGNSA. The CDR3 is 15 amino acids. The V end lost 0 bases, the J end lost 0 bases, and 8 bases lay between the germline ends. CDR3 in amino acids: CASSLAGSNQETQYF. The CDR3 nucleotides read TGTGCCAGCAGCTTAGCGGGTTCAAACCAAGAGACCCAGTACTTC. Full variable domain (rest looked up from reference TRBV7-2 and TRBJ2-5): GAGVSQSPSNKVTEKGKDVELRCDPISGHTALYWYRQSLGQGLEFLIYFQGNSAPDKSGLPSDRFSAERTGGSVSTLTIQRTQQEDSAVYLCASSLAGSNQETQYFGPGTRLLVL.

Regarding this clonotype: A much larger clone sits a single nucleotide away, making a read error possible. V usage is TRBV6-5 and J usage is TRBJ2-5; TRBD2 might be the D (6 bases). The end of the DNA aligns better with TRBJ2-7, so the J call may be wrong. This CDR3 is 15 amino acids long. The germline CDR1 and CDR2 sequences are MNHEY and SVGAGI. The CDR3 DNA reads TGTGCCAGCAGTTACTCGATCGGGGGAAGCTCCGAGCAGTACTTC. Protein: CASSYSIGGSSEQYF.

V and J are TRBV5-1 and TRBJ2-3; D not certain. The germline V gene has CDR1 SGHRS and CDR2 YFSETQ. The length of the CDR3 is 14 residues. The CDR3 here is CASRVSLNTDTQYF. CDR3 nucleotides: TGCGCTTCACGGGTGTCCCTTAACACAGATACGCAGTATTTT. Full variable domain (rest looked up from reference TRBV5-1 and TRBJ2-3): KAGVTQTPRYLIKTRGQQVTLSCSPISGHRSVSWYQQTPGQGLQFLFEYFSETQRNKGNFPGRFSGRQFSNSRSEMNVSTLELGDSALYLCASRVSLNTDTQYFGPGTRLTVL.

The chain joins TRBV4-3 to TRBJ2-1; TRBD2 agrees at 8 bases. CDR1 LGHNA and CDR2 YSLEER come from the germline V gene. The CDR3 is made up of 17 amino acids. V was pared by 3 bases and J by 2 bases, with 9 bases of the junction left unmatched. CDR3 bases: TGCGCCAGCAGCCAGGATGAGGGAGCGGGAGCCTACAATGAGCAGTTCTTC. Encoded protein: CASSQDEGAGAYNEQFF.

The chain links TRBV12-3 or TRBV12-4 to TRBJ1-5; 8 bases are a match to TRBD1. With V trimmed by 4 bases and J by 0 bases, 8 bases remained unmatched. The CDR3 runs 17 residues. CDR3 sequence: CASSSGQGRYSNQPQHF. CDR3 coding DNA: TGTGCCAGCAGTTCCGGACAGGGTAGATATAGCAATCAGCCCCAGCATTTT.

This chain uses TRBV12-3 or TRBV12-4 with TRBJ2-1, with 9 bases lining up with TRBD1. The CDR3 contains 13 residues. The ends lost 5 bases at V and 9 bases at J; junction bases unmatched: 5. In nucleotides, the CDR3 is TGTGCCAGCAGTCCAGGGACAGGGAGTGAGCAGTTCTTC. Protein: CASSPGTGSEQFF.

The V gene is TRBV2, the J gene TRBJ2-1, with 7 bases identical to TRBD2. The V gene end was trimmed by 0 bases and the J gene end by 7 bases; junction bases not matched to a gene: 12. Germline V gives CDR1 SNHLY, CDR2 FYNNEI. This CDR3 region has 17 residues. This CDR3 is CASSEAPAGAGRNEQFF. The CDR3 nucleotides are TGTGCCAGCAGTGAAGCGCCGGCGGGAGCCGGTAGGAATGAGCAGTTCTTC.

A single count supports this clonotype. This chain uses TRBV25-1 with TRBJ2-1; 8 bases match TRBD1. Germline V lookup: CDR1 MGHDK, CDR2 SYGVNS. This CDR3 spans 19 amino acids. The J segment lost 1 base and the V segment lost 1 base, leaving 12 bases of the junction unmatched. The CDR3 region has the DNA TGTGCCAGCAGTGAATTCCGACAGGGGTTCGTCGGATCCTACAATGAGCAGTTCTTC. It specifies CASSEFRQGFVGSYNEQFF.

The chain combines TRBV5-5 with TRBJ1-1; no reliable D call. This CDR3 has 15 residues. V lost 2 bases and J 6 bases, leaving 17 bases between the germline ends. Germline CDR1 SGHKS, CDR2 YYEKEE (reference sequence). The CDR3 nucleotides are TGTGCCAGCAGCTTTAACAGTCGGGTATTGGCTGAAGCTTTCTTT. It yields the protein CASSFNSRVLAEAFF.

V is TRBV27 and J is TRBJ1-5, with 9 bases aligning to TRBD1. The CDR3 totals 17 residues. CDR1 is MNHEY and CDR2 is SMNVEV in the germline V gene (reference sequence). V was clipped by 6 bases and J by 6 bases; unmatched bases: 15. The CDR3 DNA sequence: TGTGCCAGCAGCTCGGACAGGGGAGATCGTGCGGCTCAGCCCCAGCATTTT. Translated: CASSSDRGDRAAQPQHF.

This chain connects TRBV27 to TRBJ2-1; 8 bases match TRBD2. Germline lookup yields CDR1 MNHEY and CDR2 SMNVEV (reference sequence). The length of the CDR3 is 11 residues. V lost 5 bases, J lost 14 bases, and 5 bases stayed unmatched. In nucleotides, the CDR3 is TGTGCCAGCAGTACGGGACTAGATGAGTTCTTC. Protein product: CASSTGLDEFF.